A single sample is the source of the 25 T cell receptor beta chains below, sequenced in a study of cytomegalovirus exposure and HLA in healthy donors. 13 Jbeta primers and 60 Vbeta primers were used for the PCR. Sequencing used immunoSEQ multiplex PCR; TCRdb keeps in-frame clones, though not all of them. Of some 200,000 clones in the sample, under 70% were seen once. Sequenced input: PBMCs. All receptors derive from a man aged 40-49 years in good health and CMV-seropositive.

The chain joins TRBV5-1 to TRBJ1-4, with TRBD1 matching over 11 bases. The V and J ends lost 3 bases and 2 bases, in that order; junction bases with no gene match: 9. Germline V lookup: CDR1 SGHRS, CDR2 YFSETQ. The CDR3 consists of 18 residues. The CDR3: CASSSVGGTGGTNEKLFF. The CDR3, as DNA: TGCGCCAGCAGCTCAGTAGGAGGGACAGGGGGGACTAATGAAAAACTGTTTTTT. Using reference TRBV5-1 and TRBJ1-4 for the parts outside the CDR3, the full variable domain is KAGVTQTPRYLIKTRGQQVTLSCSPISGHRSVSWYQQTPGQGLQFLFEYFSETQRNKGNFPGRFSGRQFSNSRSEMNVSTLELGDSALYLCASSSVGGTGGTNEKLFFGSGTQLSVL.

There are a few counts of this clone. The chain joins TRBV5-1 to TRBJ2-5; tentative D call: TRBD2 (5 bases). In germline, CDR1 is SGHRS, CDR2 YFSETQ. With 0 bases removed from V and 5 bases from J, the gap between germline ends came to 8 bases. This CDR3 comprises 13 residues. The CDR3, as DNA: TGCGCCAGCAGCTTGGGAGGGTGGGAGACCCAGTACTTC. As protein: CASSLGGWETQYF.

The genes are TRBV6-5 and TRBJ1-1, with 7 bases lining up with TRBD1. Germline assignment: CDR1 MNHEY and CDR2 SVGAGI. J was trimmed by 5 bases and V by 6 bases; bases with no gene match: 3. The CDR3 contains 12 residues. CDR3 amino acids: CASRYRGTEAFF. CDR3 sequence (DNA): TGTGCCAGCAGGTACAGGGGAACTGAAGCTTTCTTT.

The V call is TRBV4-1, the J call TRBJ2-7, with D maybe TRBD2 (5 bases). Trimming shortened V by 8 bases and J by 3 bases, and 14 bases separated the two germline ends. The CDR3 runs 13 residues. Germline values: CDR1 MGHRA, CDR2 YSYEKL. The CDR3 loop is CASGTGLGYEQYF. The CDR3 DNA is TGCGCCAGCGGTACGGGATTGGGCTACGAGCAGTACTTC.

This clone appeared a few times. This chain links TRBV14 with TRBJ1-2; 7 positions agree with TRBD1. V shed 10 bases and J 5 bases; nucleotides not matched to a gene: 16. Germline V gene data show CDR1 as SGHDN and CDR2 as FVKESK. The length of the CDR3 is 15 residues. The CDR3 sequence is CAIPRTGDIGYGYTF. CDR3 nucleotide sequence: TGTGCCATCCCAAGGACAGGCGACATTGGGTATGGCTACACCTTC.

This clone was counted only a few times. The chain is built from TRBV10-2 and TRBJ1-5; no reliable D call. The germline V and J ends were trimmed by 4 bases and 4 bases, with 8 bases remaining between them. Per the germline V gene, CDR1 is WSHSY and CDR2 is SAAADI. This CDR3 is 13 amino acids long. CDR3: CASSVSQNQPQHF. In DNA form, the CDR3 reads TGCGCCAGCAGTGTGTCCCAGAATCAGCCCCAGCATTTT.

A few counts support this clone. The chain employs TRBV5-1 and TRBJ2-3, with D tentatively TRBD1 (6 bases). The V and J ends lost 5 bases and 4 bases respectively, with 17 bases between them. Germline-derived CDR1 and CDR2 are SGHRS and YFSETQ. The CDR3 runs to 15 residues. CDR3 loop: CASSSERQDPDTQYF. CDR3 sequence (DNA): TGCGCCAGCAGTTCAGAAAGACAGGACCCAGATACGCAGTATTTT.

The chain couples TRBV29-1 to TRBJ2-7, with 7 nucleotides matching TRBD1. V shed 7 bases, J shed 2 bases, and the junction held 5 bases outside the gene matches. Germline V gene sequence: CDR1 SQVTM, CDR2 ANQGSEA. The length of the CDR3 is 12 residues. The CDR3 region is CSATGYPYEQYF. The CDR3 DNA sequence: TGCAGCGCGACAGGGTACCCCTACGAGCAGTACTTC.

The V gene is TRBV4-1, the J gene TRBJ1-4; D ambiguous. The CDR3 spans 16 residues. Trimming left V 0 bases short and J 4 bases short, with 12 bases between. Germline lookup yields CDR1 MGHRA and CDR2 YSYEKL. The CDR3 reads CASSQEPGGLNEKLFF. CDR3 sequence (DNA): TGCGCCAGCAGCCAAGAACCAGGAGGACTTAATGAAAAACTGTTTTTT.

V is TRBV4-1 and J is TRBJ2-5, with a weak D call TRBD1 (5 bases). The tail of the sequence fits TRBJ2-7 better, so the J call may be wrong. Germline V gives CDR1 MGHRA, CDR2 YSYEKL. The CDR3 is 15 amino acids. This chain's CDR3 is CASSQGAREFYEQYF. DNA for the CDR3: TGCGCCAGCAGCCAAGGAGCCAGGGAATTCTACGAGCAGTACTTC.

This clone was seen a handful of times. In nucleotides, the CDR3 is TGCGCCAGCAGCTACGGGTCTTACGAGCAGTACTTC. This gives the protein CASSYGSYEQYF. The V gene is TRBV5-1, the J gene TRBJ2-7; no reliable D call. Per germline, CDR1 SGHRS and CDR2 YFSETQ. The length of the CDR3 is 12 residues. The germline V and J ends were trimmed by 3 bases and 4 bases, with 8 bases remaining between them.

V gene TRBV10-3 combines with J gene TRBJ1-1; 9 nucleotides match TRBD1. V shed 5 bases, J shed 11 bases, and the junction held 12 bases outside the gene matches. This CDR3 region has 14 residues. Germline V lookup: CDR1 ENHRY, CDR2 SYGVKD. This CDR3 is CAISSPTGGYGAFF. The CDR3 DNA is TGTGCCATCAGTTCGCCGACAGGGGGATACGGGGCTTTCTTT.

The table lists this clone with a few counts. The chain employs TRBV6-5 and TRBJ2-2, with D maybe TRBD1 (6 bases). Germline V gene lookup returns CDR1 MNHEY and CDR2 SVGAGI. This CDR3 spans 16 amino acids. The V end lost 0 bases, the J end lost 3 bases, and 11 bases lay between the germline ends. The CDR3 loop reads CASSYSGRTDTGELFF. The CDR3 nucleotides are TGTGCCAGCAGTTACTCGGGACGGACAGACACCGGGGAGCTGTTTTTT.

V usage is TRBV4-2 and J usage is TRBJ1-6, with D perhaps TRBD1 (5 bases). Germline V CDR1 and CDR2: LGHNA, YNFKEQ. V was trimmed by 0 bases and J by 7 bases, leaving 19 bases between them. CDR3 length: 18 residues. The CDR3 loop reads CASSQDRGEGSRNSPLHF. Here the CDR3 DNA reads TGTGCCAGCAGCCAAGATAGAGGGGAGGGGTCTCGCAATTCACCCCTCCACTTT.

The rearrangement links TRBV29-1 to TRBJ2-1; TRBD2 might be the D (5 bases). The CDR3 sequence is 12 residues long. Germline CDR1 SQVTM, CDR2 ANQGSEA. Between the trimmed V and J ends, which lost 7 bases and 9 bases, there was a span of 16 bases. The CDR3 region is CSASLRLGEQFF. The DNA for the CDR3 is TGCAGCGCTAGCCTCCGTTTGGGTGAGCAGTTCTTC.

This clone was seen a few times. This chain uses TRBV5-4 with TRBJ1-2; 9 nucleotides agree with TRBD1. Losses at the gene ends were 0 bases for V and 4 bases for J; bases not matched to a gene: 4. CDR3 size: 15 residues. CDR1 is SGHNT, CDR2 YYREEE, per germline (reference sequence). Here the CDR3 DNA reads TGTGCCAGCAGCTTGGAACAGGGGGCCATCTATGGCTACACCTTC. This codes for CASSLEQGAIYGYTF.

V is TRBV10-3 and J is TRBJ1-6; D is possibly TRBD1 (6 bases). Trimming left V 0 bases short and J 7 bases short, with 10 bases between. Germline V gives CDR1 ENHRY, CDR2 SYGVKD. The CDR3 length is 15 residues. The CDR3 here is CAISESQGSNSPLHF. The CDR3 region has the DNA TGTGCCATCAGTGAGTCCCAGGGGTCAAATTCACCCCTCCACTTT.

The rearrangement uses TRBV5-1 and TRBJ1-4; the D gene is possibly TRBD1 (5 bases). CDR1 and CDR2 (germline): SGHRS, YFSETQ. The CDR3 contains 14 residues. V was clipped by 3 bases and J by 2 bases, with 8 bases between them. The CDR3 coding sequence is TGCGCCAGCAGCTGGGGGAGGACTAATGAAAAACTGTTTTTT. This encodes CASSWGRTNEKLFF.

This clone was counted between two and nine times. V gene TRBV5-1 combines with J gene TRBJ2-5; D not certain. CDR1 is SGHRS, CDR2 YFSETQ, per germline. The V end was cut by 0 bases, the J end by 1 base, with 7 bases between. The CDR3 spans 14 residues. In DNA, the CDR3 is TGCGCCAGCAGCTTGGCCCTCAGCCAAGAGACCCAGTACTTC. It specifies CASSLALSQETQYF.

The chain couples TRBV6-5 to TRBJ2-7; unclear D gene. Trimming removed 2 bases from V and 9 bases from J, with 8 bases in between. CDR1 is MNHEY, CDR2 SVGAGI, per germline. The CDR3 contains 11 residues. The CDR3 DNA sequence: TGTGCCAGCAGTTACGGGCTGGGGCAGTACTTC. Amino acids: CASSYGLGQYF.

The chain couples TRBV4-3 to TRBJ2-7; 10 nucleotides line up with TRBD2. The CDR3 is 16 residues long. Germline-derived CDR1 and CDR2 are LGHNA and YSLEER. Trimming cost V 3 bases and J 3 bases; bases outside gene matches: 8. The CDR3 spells CASSHSGVAGGYEQYF. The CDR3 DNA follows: TGCGCCAGCAGCCACTCCGGGGTAGCGGGGGGCTACGAGCAGTACTTC.

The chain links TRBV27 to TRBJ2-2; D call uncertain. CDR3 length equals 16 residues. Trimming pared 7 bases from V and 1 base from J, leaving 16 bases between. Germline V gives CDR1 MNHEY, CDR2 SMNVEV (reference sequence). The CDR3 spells CASTLEASGNTGELFF. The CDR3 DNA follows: TGTGCCAGCACCCTAGAGGCGTCGGGGAACACCGGGGAGCTGTTTTTT.

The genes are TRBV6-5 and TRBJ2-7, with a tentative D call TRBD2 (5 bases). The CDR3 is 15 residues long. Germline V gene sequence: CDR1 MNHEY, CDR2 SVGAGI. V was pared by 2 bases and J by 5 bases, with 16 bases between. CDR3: CASSYTAVGGNEQYF. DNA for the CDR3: TGTGCCAGCAGTTACACGGCAGTTGGAGGAAACGAGCAGTACTTC.

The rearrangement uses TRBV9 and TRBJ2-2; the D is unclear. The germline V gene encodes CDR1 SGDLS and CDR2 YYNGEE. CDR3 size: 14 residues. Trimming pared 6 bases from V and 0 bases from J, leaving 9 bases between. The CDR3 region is CASKEEPNTGELFF. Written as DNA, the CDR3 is TGTGCCAGCAAAGAGGAGCCGAACACCGGGGAGCTGTTTTTT.

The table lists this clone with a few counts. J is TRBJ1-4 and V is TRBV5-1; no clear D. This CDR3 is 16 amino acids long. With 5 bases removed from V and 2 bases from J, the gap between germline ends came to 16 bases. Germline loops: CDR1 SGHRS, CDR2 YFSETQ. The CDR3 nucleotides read TGCGCCAGCAGTCCCGAGGGCGGGATCACTAATGAAAAACTGTTTTTT. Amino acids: CASSPEGGITNEKLFF. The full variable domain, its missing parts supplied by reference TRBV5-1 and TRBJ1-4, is KAGVTQTPRYLIKTRGQQVTLSCSPISGHRSVSWYQQTPGQGLQFLFEYFSETQRNKGNFPGRFSGRQFSNSRSEMNVSTLELGDSALYLCASSPEGGITNEKLFFGSGTQLSVL.